This T cell receptor (beta chain) stems from a study of beta chain features in type 1 diabetes. All of the isolated RNA was reverse transcribed, so expressed TCRB transcripts were sequenced. Profiling relied on immunoSEQ multiplex PCR, and the TCRdb table lists in-frame clones only, not all of them. The table has around 690,000 clones, 9.5% to 15% seen once. Points from the study as a whole: In cDNA sequencing, cells with high TCR expression could be over-represented. No resolution was reached here on whether HLA type influences TCRB rearrangement. Type 1 diabetes patients had TCRB CDR3s that were shorter (moderately but significantly so) in all four CD4+ subsets. In type 1 diabetes patients, VDJ junctions had fewer insertions; deletions at these junctions were more frequent.

Based on CD45RO/CCR7/CD25/CD127/CD95/CD27, CD4+ regulatory, stem cell-like memory, naive and central memory cells were sorted. With respect to this clone: The antigen is undetermined.

The sequence came from a man aged 25-45 years with type 1 diabetes. Sequencing input: naive CD4+ T cells from blood.

The CDR3 sequence: CASSQAFVGAYEQYF. The DNA of the CDR3 is TGCGCCAGCAGCCAAGCTTTTGTGGGGGCTTACGAGCAGTACTTC. This chain connects TRBV4-3 to TRBJ2-7; D is possibly TRBD1 (6 bases). The CDR3 is made up of 15 amino acids. With 1 base removed from V and 4 bases from J, the gap between germline ends came to 14 bases. The V gene's germline CDR1 is LGHNA and CDR2 YSLEER.